The rows below give T cell receptor beta chains drawn from one sample of a study of identical twins. TCRdb itself ran the 5' RACE reads through MiXCR, one entry per CDR3 protein. This sample has 500,000 to 650,000 distinct CDR3 sequences, with around 22% found just once. In addition, the sample was reused for a study of yellow fever vaccine responses in identical twins.

The specimen was CD4+ T cells sorted from blood. The receptors originated from a woman aged 18-29 years in good health. Both conserved end residues are part of each CDR3. D genes are given only for firm matches. Not every row has a clone size; where given, it reads once, few, many or a size class.

J gene	clone size	D gene	V gene	CDR3 DNA	CDR3 protein
TRBJ2-5	NA	NA	TRBV2	TGTGCCAGCAGGAGAGGGGGACCGCAAGAGACCCAGTACTTC	CASRRGGPQETQYF
TRBJ1-5	few	TRBD1	TRBV7-9	TGTGCCAGCAGCTTAAGTGTAGGGGGCGTGGGCAATCAGCCCCAGCATTTT	CASSLSVGGVGNQPQHF
TRBJ2-2	NA	NA	TRBV3-1	TGTGCCAGCAGGGTGAGAGGGGAGCTGTTTTTT	CASRVRGELFF
TRBJ2-7	few	NA	TRBV28	TGTGCCAGCAGTCCCCGACGGGCTACCTACGAGCAGTACTTC	CASSPRRATYEQYF
TRBJ2-4	NA	TRBD1	TRBV25-1	TGTGCCAGCAGTGAATTCGGGACAGGGAAAGGGAACATTCAGTACTTC	CASSEFGTGKGNIQYF
TRBJ2-3	few	TRBD2	TRBV4-1	TGCGCCAGCAGCCAAGAGCCCCTCATAGCGGGAGGGCCATCAGATACGCAGTATTTT	CASSQEPLIAGGPSDTQYF
TRBJ2-5	NA	TRBD2	TRBV19	TGTGCCAGTAGTACCCCAGGGACTAGCGGGACACTCCAAGAGACCCAGTACTTC	CASSTPGTSGTLQETQYF
TRBJ1-1	few	TRBD1	TRBV2	TGTGCCAGCAGTTTCGACAGGGGGCAGGCTTTCTTT	CASSFDRGQAFF
TRBJ1-4	NA	TRBD1	TRBV7-9	TGTGCCAGCAGCACCATTAGGGGGCAATCTAATGAAAAACTGTTTTTT	CASSTIRGQSNEKLFF
TRBJ2-3	NA	NA	TRBV7-9	TGTGCCAGCAGCTCCTTAATTAGCACAGATACGCAGTATTTT	CASSSLISTDTQYF
TRBJ2-5	NA	TRBD1	TRBV7-8	TGTGCCAGCAGCTTAGACAGGGGGCTGTGGGAGACCCAGTACTTC	CASSLDRGLWETQYF
TRBJ2-1	NA	TRBD2	TRBV5-1	TGCGCCAGCAGCACAGTAGCGGGAGGGTCGGGGAATGAGCAGTTCTTC	CASSTVAGGSGNEQFF
TRBJ2-5	few	NA	TRBV2	TGTGCCAGCTCCCCTCGTTTTGGGGGGGAGACCCAGTACTTC	CASSPRFGGETQYF
TRBJ2-3	NA	NA	TRBV24-1	TGTGCCACCAGTGATTTCCAGGGGGGTACGCAGTATTTT	CATSDFQGGTQYF
TRBJ2-1	few	NA	TRBV7-8	TGTGCCAGCAGCCCAGCCATTGTTAATGAGCAGTTCTTC	CASSPAIVNEQFF
TRBJ1-1	few	NA	TRBV7-8	TGTGCCAGCAGCCCCCGGACGGAGAACACTGAAGCTTTCTTT	CASSPRTENTEAFF
TRBJ2-5	NA	TRBD1	TRBV5-1	TGCGCCAGCAGCCAGGCCGGGACAGGGGTTGCAGAGACCCAGTACTTC	CASSQAGTGVAETQYF
TRBJ2-1	NA	NA	TRBV5-1	TGCGCCAGCAGCCCCGGGACACGTAACTACAATGAGCAGTTCTTC	CASSPGTRNYNEQFF
TRBJ2-1	NA	NA	TRBV10-3	TGTGCCATCAGTGACCCTCGAGACAGGTCCGGGGGTGAGCAGTTCTTC	CAISDPRDRSGGEQFF
TRBJ1-6	once	NA	TRBV27	TGTGCCAGCAGTTCTAACAGTGGCTCCTATAATTCACCCCTCCACTTT	CASSSNSGSYNSPLHF
TRBJ2-1	few	TRBD1	TRBV5-1	TGCGCCAGCAGCTTGACGCCAGACAGGGTTTATGGCGATGAGCAGTTCTTC	CASSLTPDRVYGDEQFF
TRBJ2-1	few	TRBD2	TRBV5-1	TGCGCCAGCAGCAGACAACCTAGCGGCCAATACAATGAGCAGTTCTTC	CASSRQPSGQYNEQFF
TRBJ1-1	NA	NA	TRBV9	TGTGCCAGCAGCGTAGGGGGAGGCGAGAACACTGAAGCTTTCTTT	CASSVGGGENTEAFF
TRBJ2-2	few	NA	TRBV7-6	TGTGCCAGCAGCAGTCCCGACCCCACCGGGGAGCTGTTTTTT	CASSSPDPTGELFF
TRBJ1-6	NA	TRBD1	TRBV18	TGTGCCAGCTCACCGGACAGGGGGGTATCACCCCTCCACTTT	CASSPDRGVSPLHF
TRBJ1-2	NA	NA	TRBV28	TGTGCCAGCAGTTTGTTGCAGAACTATGGCTACACCTTC	CASSLLQNYGYTF
TRBJ1-1	NA	NA	TRBV20-1	TGCAGTGCACAAATCCCGGGCTGGGACACTGAAGCTTTCTTT	CSAQIPGWDTEAFF
TRBJ2-3	NA	TRBD2	TRBV20-1	TGCAGTGCTAGAGATCTTTTGGGGGGGGGACCAGATACGCAGTATTTT	CSARDLLGGGPDTQYF
TRBJ1-6	NA	TRBD1	TRBV7-8	TGTGCCAGCAGGCCCGGGACAGGGGATTCACCCCTCCACTTT	CASRPGTGDSPLHF
TRBJ2-3	NA	TRBD2	TRBV9	TGTGCCAGCAGGTTGACTAGCAGCACAGATACGCAGTATTTT	CASRLTSSTDTQYF
TRBJ2-1	few	NA	TRBV7-2	TGTGCCAGCAGCTCGGGACAAATCGTGAATGAGCAGTTCTTC	CASSSGQIVNEQFF
TRBJ2-1	NA	NA	TRBV19	TGTGCCAGTAGTATATTTGGGGGGACAGCCGTAAATGAGCAGTTCTTC	CASSIFGGTAVNEQFF
TRBJ2-1	many	NA	TRBV5-6	TGTGCCAGCAGCTCCCCAGGGGCCCAGAGCTCCTACAATGAGCAGTTCTTC	CASSSPGAQSSYNEQFF
TRBJ2-7	few	NA	TRBV9	TGTGCCAGCAGCGACGAGGGAGGAGCCTACGAGCAGTACTTC	CASSDEGGAYEQYF
TRBJ2-5	few	NA	TRBV12-3/TRBV12-4	TGTGCCAGCAGTTTAGCGGGGAGGCTGGAGACCCAGTACTTC	CASSLAGRLETQYF
TRBJ1-2	many	NA	TRBV12-5	TGTGCTAGTGGTTTGAGCGGGAGTTATGGCTACACCTTC	CASGLSGSYGYTF
TRBJ1-5	NA	NA	TRBV6-5	TGTGCCAGCAGTTACATGAGGGGCTGGCAGCCCCAGCATTTT	CASSYMRGWQPQHF
TRBJ1-4	NA	NA	TRBV7-9	TGTGCCAGCAAACTGGGTGCGACTAATGAAAAACTGTTTTTT	CASKLGATNEKLFF
TRBJ2-5	NA	NA	TRBV24-1	TGTGCCACCAGTACCCTTTTCCACGACGGAGAGACCCAGTACTTC	CATSTLFHDGETQYF
TRBJ1-1	many	NA	TRBV5-1	TGCGCCAGCAGCTTGAGTCAGGGAAACACTGAAGCTTTCTTT	CASSLSQGNTEAFF
TRBJ2-5	NA	TRBD2	TRBV6-2/TRBV6-3	TGTGCCAGCGGACTGGGACTAGCGGGGAAGGAGACCCAGTACTTC	CASGLGLAGKETQYF
TRBJ2-1	NA	TRBD2	TRBV14	TGTGCCAGCAGCCAAGGGTCTAGCGGGGGTTACAATGAGCAGTTCTTC	CASSQGSSGGYNEQFF
TRBJ2-3	NA	NA	TRBV20-1	TGCAGTGCTACACCCCCGGTAGATACGCAGTATTTT	CSATPPVDTQYF
TRBJ1-5	NA	NA	TRBV10-3	TGTGCCATCAAGCCAGGGAATAGCAATCAGCCCCAGCATTTT	CAIKPGNSNQPQHF
TRBJ2-1	NA	TRBD2	TRBV18	TGTGCCAGCTCACCTACCTTAGCGGGAAACTCCTACAATGAGCAGTTCTTC	CASSPTLAGNSYNEQFF